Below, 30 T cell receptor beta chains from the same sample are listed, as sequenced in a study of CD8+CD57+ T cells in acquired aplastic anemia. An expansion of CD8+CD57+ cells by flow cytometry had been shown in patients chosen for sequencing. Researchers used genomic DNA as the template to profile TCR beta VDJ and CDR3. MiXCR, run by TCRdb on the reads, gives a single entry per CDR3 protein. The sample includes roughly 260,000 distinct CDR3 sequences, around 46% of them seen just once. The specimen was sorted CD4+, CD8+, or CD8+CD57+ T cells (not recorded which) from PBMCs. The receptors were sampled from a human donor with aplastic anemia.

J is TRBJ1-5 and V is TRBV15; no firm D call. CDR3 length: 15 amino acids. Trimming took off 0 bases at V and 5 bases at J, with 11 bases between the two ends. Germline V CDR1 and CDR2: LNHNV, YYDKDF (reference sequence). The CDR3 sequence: CATSRDKGGHQPQHF. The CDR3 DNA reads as TGTGCCACCAGCAGAGATAAGGGTGGCCATCAGCCCCAGCATTTT.

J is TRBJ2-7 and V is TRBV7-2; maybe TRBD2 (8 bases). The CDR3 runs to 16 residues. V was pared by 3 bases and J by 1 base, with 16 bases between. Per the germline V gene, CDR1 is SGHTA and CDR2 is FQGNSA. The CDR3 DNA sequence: TGTGCCAGCAGCTTTCCGGGAGGGGGCGCGTCCTACGAGCAGTACTTC. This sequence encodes CASSFPGGGASYEQYF.

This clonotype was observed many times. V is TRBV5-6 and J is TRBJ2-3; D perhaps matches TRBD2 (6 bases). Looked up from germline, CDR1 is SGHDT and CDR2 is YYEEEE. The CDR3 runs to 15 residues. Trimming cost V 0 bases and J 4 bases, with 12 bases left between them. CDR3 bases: TGTGCCAGCAGCTTGGCCGGGAGTAAGCCAGATACGCAGTATTTT. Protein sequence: CASSLAGSKPDTQYF.

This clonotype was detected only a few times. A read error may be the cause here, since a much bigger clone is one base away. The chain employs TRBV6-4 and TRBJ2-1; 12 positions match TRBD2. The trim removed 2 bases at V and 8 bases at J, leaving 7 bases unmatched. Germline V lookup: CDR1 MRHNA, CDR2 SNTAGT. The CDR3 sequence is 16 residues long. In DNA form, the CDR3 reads TGTGCCAGCAGTGACCCTAGCGGGAGGGCCGTCGATGAGCAGTTCTTC. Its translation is CASSDPSGRAVDEQFF.

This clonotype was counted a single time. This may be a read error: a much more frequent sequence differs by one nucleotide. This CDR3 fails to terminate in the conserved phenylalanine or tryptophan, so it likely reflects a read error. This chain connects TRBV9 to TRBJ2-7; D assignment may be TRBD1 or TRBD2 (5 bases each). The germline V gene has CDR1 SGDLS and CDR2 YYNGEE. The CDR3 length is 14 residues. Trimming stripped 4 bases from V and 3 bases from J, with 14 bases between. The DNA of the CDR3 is TGTGCCAGCAGCCCCGGGACGGGTTACTACGAGCAGTACTCC. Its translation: CASSPGTGYYEQYS.

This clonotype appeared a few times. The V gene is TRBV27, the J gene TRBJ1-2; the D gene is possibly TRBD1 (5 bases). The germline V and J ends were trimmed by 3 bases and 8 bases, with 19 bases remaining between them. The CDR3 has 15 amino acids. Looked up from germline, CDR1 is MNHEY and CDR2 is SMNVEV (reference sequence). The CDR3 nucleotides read TGTGCCAGCAGTTTCTTACGGGGCCATCACGCCGGCTACACCTTC. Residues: CASSFLRGHHAGYTF.

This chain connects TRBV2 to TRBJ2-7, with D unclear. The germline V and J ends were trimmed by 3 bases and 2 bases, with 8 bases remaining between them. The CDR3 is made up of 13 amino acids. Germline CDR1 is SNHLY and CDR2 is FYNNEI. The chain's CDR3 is CASSERRAYEQYF. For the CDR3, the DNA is TGTGCCAGCAGTGAGCGTAGGGCCTACGAGCAGTACTTC. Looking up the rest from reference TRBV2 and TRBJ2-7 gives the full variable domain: EPEVTQTPSHQVTQMGQEVILRCVPISNHLYFYWYRQILGQKVEFLVSFYNNEISEKSEIFDDQFSVERPDGSNFTLKIRSTKLEDSAMYFCASSERRAYEQYFGPGTRLTVT.

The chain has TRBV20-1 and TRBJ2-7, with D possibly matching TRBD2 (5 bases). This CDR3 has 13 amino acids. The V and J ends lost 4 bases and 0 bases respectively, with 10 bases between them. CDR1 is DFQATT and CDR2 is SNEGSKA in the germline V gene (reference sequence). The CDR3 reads CSATARDSYEQYF. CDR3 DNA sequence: TGCAGTGCTACGGCCCGGGACTCCTACGAGCAGTACTTC.

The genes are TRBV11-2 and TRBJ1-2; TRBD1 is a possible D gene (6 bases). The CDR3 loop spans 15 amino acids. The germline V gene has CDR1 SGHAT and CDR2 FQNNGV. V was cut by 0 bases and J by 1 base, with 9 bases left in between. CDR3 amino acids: CASSLEAGDNYGYTF. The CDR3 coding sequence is TGTGCCAGCAGCTTAGAGGCAGGGGATAACTATGGCTACACCTTC.

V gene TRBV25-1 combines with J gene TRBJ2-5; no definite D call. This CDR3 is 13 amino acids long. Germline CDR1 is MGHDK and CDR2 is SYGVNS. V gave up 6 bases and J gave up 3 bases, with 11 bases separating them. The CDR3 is CASSVPWEETQYF. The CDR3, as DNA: TGTGCCAGCAGCGTACCCTGGGAAGAGACCCAGTACTTC.

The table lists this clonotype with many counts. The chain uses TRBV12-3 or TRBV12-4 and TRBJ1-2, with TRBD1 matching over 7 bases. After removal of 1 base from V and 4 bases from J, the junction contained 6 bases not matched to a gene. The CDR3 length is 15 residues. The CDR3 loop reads CASSLEEGGAYGYTF. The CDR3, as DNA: TGTGCCAGCAGTTTAGAGGAAGGGGGCGCCTATGGCTACACCTTC.

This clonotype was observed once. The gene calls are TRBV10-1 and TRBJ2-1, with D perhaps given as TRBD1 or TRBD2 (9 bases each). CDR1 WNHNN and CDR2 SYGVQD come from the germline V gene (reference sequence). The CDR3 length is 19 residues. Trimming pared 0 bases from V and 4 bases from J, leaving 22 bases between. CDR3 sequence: CASSESTASGTGQYNEQFF. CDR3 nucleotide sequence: TGCGCCAGCAGTGAGTCAACGGCTAGCGGGACAGGGCAATACAATGAGCAGTTCTTC.

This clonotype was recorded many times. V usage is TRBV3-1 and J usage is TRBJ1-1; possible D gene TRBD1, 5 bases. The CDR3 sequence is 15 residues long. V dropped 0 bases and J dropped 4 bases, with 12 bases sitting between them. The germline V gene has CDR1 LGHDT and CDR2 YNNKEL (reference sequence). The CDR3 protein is CASSQEGVDLTEAFF. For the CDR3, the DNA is TGTGCCAGCAGCCAAGAGGGGGTCGACCTCACTGAAGCTTTCTTT.

CDR3 DNA sequence: TGTGCCAGTAGTGGGGGGACAGGGTGGTCCTACAATGAGCAGTTCTTC. Protein: CASSGGTGWSYNEQFF. V usage is TRBV19 and J usage is TRBJ2-1; 9 bases fit TRBD1. Trimming at V came to 5 bases and at J to 1 base, leaving 6 bases not matched to a gene. CDR1 is LNHDA, CDR2 SQIVND, per germline (reference sequence). This CDR3 has 16 amino acids.

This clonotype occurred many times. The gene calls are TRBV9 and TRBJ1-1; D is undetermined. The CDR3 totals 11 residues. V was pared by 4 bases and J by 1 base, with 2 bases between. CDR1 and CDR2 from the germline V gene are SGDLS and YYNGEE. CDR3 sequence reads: CASSSNTEAFF. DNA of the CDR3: TGTGCCAGCAGCTCGAACACTGAAGCTTTCTTT.

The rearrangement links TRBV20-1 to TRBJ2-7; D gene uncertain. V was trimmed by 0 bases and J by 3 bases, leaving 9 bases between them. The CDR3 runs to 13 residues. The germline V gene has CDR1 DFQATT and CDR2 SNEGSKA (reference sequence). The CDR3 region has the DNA TGCAGTGCTAGAGATTACTGGGACTACGAGCAGTACTTC. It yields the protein CSARDYWDYEQYF.

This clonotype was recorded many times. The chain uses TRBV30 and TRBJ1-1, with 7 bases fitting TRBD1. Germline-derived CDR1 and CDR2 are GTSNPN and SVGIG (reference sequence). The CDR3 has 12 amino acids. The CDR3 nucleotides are TGTGTATGGACAGGCTTCAACGCTGAAGCTTTCTTT. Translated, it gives CVWTGFNAEAFF.

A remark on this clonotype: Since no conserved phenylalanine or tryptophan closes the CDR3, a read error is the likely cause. DNA for the CDR3: TGTGCCAGCAGCTTAAAGGGACAGGCGTACGAGCAGTACCTC. This gives the protein CASSLKGQAYEQYL. The chain is built from TRBV13 and TRBJ2-7; the match to TRBD1 covers 8 bases. The junction had 4 bases not matched to a gene; V was cut back by 2 bases and J by 4 bases. CDR3 length equals 14 residues. From germline, CDR1 is PRHDT and CDR2 FYEKMQ (reference sequence).

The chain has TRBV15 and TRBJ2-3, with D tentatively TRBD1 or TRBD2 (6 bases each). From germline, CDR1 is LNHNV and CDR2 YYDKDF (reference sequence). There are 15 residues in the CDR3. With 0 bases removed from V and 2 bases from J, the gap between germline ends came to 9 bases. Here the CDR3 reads CATSRERGDTDTQYF. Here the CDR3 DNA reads TGTGCCACCAGCAGAGAAAGGGGGGACACAGATACGCAGTATTTT.

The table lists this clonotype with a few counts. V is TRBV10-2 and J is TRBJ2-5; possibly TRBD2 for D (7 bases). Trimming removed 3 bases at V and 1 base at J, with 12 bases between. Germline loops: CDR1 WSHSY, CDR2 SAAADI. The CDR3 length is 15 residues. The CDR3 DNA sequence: TGCGCCAGCAGTGAAGGACAGCGGGGCCAAGAGACCCAGTACTTC. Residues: CASSEGQRGQETQYF.

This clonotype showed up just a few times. CDR3 amino acids: CASIGRSTDTQYF. The CDR3 nucleotides are TGTGCCAGCATAGGGAGAAGCACAGATACGCAGTATTTT. The gene calls are TRBV27 and TRBJ2-3, with D maybe TRBD2 (5 bases). V shed 7 bases and J shed 0 bases, with 8 bases lying between them. The CDR3 sequence is 13 residues long. In germline, CDR1 is MNHEY, CDR2 SMNVEV (reference sequence).

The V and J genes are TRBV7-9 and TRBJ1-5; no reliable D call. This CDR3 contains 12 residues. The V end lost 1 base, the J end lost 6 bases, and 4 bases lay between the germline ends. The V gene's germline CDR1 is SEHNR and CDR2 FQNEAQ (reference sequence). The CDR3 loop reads CASSLDAQPQHF. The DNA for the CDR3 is TGTGCCAGCAGCTTAGATGCTCAGCCCCAGCATTTT.

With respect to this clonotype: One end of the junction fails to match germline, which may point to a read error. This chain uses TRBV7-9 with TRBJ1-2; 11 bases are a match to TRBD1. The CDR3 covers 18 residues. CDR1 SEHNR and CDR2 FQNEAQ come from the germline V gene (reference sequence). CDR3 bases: TGTGCTAGCAGCTTACTCCGGGACAGGGGGACGACCAACTATGGCTACACCTTC. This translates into CASSLLRDRGTTNYGYTF.

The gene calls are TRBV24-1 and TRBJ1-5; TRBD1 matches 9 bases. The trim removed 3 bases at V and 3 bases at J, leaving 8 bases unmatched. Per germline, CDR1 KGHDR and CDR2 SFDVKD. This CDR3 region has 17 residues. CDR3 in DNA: TGTGCCACCAGTGATGCGAGGACAGGGGAGATCAATCAGCCCCAGCATTTT. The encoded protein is CATSDARTGEINQPQHF.

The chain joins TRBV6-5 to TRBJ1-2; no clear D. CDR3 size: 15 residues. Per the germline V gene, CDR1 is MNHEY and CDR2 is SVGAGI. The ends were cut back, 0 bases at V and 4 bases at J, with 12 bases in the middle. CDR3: CASSYSARTSYGYTF. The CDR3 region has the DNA TGTGCCAGCAGTTACTCGGCCAGGACTAGCTATGGCTACACCTTC.

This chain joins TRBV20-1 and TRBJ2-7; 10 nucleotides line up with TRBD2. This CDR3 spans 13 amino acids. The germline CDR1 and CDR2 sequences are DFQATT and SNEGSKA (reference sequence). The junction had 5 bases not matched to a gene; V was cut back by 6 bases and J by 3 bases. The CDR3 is CSAQRLAGYEQYF. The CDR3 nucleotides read TGCAGTGCGCAACGACTAGCGGGCTACGAGCAGTACTTC.

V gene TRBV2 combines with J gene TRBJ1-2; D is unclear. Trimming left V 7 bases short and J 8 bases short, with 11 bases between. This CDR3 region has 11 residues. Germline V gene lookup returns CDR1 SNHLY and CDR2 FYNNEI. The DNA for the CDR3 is TGTGCCAGCATCAACGAACCGGGCTACACCTTC. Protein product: CASINEPGYTF.

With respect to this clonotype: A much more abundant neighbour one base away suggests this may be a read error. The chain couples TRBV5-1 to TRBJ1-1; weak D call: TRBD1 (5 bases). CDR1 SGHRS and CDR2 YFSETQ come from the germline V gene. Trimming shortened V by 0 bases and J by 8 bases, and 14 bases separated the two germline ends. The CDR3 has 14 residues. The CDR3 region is CASSLDPGRREAFF. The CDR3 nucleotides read TGCGCCAGCAGCTTGGATCCAGGGCGGAGGGAAGCTTTCTTT.

The CDR3 region has the DNA TGTGCCAGCAGCGTGAGGACTAGCGAGAGCTCCTACAATGAGCAGTTCTTC. The encoded protein is CASSVRTSESSYNEQFF. J is TRBJ2-1 and V is TRBV7-9; TRBD2 matches 9 bases. This CDR3 has 17 residues. The germline V gene encodes CDR1 SEHNR and CDR2 FQNEAQ (reference sequence). V shed 5 bases and J 0 bases; nucleotides not matched to a gene: 8.

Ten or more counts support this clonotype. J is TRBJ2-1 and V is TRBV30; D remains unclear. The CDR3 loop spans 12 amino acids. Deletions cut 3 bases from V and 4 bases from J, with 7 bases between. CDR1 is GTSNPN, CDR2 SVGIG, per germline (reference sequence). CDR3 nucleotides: TGTGCCTGGAGACAGCTTTACAATGAGCAGTTCTTC. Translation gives CAWRQLYNEQFF. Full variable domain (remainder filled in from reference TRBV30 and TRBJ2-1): SQTIHQWPATLVQPVGSPLSLECTVEGTSNPNLYWYRQAAGRGLQLLFYSVGIGQISSEVPQNLSASRPQDRQFILSSKKLLLSDSGFYLCAWRQLYNEQFFGPGTRLTVL.